This T cell receptor (beta chain) was observed in a study of cytomegalovirus exposure and HLA in healthy donors. Overall study context: The 90 to 150 validation repertoires, a later analysis reported, used the same platform as the approximately 650 first-cohort repertoires.

TCRdb keeps only in-frame clones here, not all; method: immunoSEQ multiplex PCR. The sample lists 100,000 to 150,000 clones, roughly 82% seen once, with 4% to 6% in the top ten. General study findings and limits: A classifier reportedly called cytomegalovirus status with high sensitivity and specificity.

Remarks on this clone: Its antigen remains unknown.

Sequences were obtained from PBMCs. The source of this sequence is a young man in good health and CMV-seronegative.

CDR3 sequence reads: CASSLAKGTGGVNTEAFF. The CDR3 nucleotides read TGCGCCAGCAGCTTGGCCAAAGGGACAGGGGGCGTGAACACTGAAGCTTTCTTT. This chain links TRBV5-1 with TRBJ1-1, with 12 positions matching TRBD1. This CDR3 is built from 18 residues. Germline-derived CDR1 and CDR2 are SGHRS and YFSETQ. Trimming took 0 bases from V and 0 from J; bases not matched to a gene: 6.